This T cell receptor (beta chain) was recovered during a study of cytomegalovirus exposure and HLA in healthy donors. About this clone: The antigen is unknown.

The length of the CDR3 is 13 residues. J gave up 7 bases and V 3 bases, and 3 bases lay outside the gene matches. Germline values: CDR1 MNHEY, CDR2 SMNVEV (reference sequence). Study results and limitations: Immune exposure was documented only through CMV serostatus. The study flagged around 160 TCR beta chains as cytomegalovirus-associated.

In the PCR, 60 Vbeta and 13 Jbeta primers were used. Clones were read by immunoSEQ multiplex PCR, and TCRdb kept only the in-frame ones, dropping some. Found here are fewer than 60,000 clones, roughly 80% of them singletons; the top ten hold about 3.3%. Sequencing was performed on PBMCs. The chain uses TRBV27 and TRBJ2-4; 7 nucleotides align to TRBD1. This TCR derives from a woman between 40 and 55 years old in good health and CMV-seropositive. The chain's CDR3 is CASSLGQLNIQYF. Written as DNA, the CDR3 is TGTGCCAGCAGTTTGGGACAGCTGAACATTCAGTACTTC.